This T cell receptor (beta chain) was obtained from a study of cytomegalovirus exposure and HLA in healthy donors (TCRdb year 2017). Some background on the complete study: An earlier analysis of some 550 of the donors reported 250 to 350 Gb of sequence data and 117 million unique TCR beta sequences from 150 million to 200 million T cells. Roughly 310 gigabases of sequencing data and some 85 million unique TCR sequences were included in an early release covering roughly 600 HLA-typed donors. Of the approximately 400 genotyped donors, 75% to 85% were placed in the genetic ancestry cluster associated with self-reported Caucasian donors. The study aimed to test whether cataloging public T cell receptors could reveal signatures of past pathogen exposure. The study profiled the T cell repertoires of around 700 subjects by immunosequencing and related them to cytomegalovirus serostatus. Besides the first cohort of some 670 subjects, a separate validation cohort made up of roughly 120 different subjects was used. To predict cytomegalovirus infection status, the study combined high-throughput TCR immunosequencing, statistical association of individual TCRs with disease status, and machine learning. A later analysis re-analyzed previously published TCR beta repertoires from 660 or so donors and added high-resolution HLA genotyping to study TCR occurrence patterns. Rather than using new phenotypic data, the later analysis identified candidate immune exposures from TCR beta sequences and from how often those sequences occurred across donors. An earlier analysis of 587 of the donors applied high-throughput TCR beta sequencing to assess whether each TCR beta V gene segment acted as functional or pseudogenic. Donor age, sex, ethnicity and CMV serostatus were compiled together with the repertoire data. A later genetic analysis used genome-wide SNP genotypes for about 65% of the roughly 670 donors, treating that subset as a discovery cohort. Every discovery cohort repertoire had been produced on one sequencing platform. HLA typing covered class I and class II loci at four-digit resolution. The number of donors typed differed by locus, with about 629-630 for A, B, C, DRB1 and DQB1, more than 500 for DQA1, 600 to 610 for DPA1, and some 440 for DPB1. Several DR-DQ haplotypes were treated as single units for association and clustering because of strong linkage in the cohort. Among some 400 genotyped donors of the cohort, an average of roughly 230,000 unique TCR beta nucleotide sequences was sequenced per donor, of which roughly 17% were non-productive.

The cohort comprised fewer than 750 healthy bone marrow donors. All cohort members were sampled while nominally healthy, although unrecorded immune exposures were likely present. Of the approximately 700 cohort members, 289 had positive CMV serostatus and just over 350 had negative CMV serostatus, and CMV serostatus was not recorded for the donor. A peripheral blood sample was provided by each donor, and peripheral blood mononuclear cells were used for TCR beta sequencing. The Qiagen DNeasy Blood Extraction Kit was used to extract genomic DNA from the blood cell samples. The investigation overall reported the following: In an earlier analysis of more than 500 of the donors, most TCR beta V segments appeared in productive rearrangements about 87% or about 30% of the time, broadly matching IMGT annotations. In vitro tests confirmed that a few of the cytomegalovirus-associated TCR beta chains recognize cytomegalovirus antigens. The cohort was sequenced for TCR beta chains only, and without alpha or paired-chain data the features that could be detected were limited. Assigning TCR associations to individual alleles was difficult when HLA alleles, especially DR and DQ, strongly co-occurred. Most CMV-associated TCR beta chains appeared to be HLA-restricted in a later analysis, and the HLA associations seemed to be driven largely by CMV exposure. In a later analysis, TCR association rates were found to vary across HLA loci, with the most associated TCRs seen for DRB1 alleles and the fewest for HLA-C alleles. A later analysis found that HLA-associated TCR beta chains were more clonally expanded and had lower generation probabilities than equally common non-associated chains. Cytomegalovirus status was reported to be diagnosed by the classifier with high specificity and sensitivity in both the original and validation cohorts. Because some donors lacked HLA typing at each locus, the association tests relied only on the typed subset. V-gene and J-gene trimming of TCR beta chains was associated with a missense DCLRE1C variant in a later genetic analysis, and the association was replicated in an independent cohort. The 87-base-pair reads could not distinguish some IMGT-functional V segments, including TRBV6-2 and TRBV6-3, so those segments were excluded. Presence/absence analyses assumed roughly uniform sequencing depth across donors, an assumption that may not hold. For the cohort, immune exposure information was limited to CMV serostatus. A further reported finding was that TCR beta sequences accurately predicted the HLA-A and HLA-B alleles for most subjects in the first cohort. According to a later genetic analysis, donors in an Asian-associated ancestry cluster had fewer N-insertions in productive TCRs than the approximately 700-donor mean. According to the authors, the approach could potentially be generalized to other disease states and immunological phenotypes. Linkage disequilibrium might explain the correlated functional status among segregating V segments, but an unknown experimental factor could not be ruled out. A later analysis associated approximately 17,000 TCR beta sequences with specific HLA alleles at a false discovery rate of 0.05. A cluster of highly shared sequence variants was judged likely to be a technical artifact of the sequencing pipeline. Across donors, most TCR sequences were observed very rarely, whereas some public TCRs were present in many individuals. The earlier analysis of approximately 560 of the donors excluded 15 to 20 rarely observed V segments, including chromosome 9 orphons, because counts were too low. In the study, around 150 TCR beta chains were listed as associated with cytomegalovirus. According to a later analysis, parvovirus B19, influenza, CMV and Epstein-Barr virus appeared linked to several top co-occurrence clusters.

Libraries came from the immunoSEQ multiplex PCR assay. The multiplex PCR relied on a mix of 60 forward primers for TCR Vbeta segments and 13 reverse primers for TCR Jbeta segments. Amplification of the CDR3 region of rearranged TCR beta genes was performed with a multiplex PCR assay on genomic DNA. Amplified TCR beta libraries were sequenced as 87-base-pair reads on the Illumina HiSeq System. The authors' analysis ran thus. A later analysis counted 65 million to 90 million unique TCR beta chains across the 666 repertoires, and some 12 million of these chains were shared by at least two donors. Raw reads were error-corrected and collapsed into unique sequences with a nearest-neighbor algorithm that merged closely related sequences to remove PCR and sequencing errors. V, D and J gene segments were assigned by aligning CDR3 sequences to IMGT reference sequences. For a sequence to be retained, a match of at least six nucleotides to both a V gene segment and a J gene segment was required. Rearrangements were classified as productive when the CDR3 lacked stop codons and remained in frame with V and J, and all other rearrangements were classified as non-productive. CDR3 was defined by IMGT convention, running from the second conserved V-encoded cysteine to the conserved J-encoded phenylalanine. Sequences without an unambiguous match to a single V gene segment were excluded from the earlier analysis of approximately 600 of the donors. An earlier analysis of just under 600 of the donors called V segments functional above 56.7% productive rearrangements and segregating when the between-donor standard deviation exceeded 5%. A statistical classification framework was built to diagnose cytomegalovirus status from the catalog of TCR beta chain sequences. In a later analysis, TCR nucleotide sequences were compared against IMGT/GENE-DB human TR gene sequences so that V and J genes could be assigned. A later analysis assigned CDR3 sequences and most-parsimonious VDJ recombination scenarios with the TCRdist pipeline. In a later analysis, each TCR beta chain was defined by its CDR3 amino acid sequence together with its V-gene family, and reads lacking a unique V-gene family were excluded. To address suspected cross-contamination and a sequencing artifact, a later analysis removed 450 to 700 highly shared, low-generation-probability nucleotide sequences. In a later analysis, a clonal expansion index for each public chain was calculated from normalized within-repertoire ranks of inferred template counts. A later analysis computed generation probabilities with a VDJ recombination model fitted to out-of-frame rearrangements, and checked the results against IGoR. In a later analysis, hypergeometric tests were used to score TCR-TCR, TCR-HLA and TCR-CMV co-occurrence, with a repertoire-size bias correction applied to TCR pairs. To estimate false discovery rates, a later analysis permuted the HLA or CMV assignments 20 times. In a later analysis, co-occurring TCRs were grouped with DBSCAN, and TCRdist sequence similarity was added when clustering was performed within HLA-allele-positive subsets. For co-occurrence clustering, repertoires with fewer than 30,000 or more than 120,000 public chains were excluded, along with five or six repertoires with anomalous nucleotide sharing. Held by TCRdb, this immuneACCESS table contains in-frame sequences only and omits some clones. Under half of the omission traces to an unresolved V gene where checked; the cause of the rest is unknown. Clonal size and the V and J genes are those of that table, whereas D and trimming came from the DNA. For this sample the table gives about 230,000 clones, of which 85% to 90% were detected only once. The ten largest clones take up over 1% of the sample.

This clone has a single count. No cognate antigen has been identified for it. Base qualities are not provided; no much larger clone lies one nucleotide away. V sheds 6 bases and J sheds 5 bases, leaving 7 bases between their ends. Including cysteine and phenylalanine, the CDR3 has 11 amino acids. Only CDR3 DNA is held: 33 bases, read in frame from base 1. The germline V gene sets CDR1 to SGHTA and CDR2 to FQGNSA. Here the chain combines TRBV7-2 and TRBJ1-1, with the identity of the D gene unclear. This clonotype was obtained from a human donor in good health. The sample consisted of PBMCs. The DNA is TGTGCCAGCAGACTCATTACTGAAGCTTTCTTT. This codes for CASRLITEAFF.